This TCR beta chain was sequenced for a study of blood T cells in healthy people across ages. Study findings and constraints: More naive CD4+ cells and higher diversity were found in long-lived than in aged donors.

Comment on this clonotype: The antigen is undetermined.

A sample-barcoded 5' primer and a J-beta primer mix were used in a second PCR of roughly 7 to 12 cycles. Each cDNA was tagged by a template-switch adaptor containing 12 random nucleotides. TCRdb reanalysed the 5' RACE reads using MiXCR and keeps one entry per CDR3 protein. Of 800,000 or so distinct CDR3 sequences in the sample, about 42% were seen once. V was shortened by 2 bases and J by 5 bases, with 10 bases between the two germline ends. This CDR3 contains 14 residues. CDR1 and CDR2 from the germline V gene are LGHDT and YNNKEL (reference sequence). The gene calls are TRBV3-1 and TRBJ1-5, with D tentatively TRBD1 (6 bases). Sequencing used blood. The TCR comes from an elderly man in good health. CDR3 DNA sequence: TGTGCCAGCAGCCAACAGGGGATATATCAGCCCCAGCATTTT. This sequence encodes CASSQQGIYQPQHF.